Below are 8 T cell receptor beta chains sequenced from a single sample in a study of cytomegalovirus exposure and HLA in healthy donors. Amplification used 60 Vbeta primers and 13 Jbeta primers. Method: immunoSEQ multiplex PCR; TCRdb's copy keeps in-frame clones and lacks some. The sample lists more than 55,000 clones, 83% occurring once. Sequencing was carried out using PBMCs. The origin of the receptors is a human donor in good health.

This chain connects TRBV29-1 to TRBJ2-5; no clear D gene. The assigned J gene may be wrong: the sequence end matches TRBJ2-7 better. CDR3 length equals 13 residues. Germline V gene lookup returns CDR1 SQVTM and CDR2 ANQGSEA. CDR3 residues: CSVEVRHSYEQYF. CDR3 sequence (DNA): TGCAGCGTTGAGGTGCGACACTCCTACGAGCAGTACTTC.

This chain connects TRBV27 to TRBJ2-7, with no clear D. This CDR3 spans 11 amino acids. Germline lookup yields CDR1 MNHEY and CDR2 SMNVEV (reference sequence). The V end was cut by 10 bases, the J end by 3 bases, with 10 bases between. CDR3 DNA sequence: TGTGCCAACTTTTTTTACTACGAGCAGTACTTC. This translates into CANFFYYEQYF.

CDR3 residues: CASSGGGTGYGYTF. The CDR3 coding sequence is TGCGCCAGCAGCGGCGGAGGAACTGGCTATGGCTACACCTTC. The gene calls are TRBV5-1 and TRBJ1-2; D call uncertain. With 4 bases removed from V and 4 bases from J, the gap between germline ends came to 14 bases. The CDR3 totals 14 residues. CDR1 and CDR2 from the germline V gene are SGHRS and YFSETQ.

The table lists this clone with a few counts. The J gene is TRBJ2-1, the V gene TRBV7-3; TRBD1 agrees at 9 bases. With V trimmed by 4 bases and J by 4 bases, 5 bases remained unmatched. The germline V gene has CDR1 SGHTA and CDR2 FQGTGA. The CDR3 consists of 15 residues. For the CDR3, the DNA is TGTGCCAGCAGCTCGCCGGGACAGGGATACAATGAGCAGTTCTTC. It translates to CASSSPGQGYNEQFF.

This chain joins TRBV7-2 and TRBJ2-1, with a tentative D call TRBD1 (6 bases). Trimming stripped 3 bases from V and 6 bases from J, with 15 bases between. Germline V lookup: CDR1 SGHTA, CDR2 FQGNSA. The CDR3 is 15 residues long. CDR3 amino acids: CASSLWQGYRNEQFF. The CDR3 DNA sequence: TGTGCCAGCAGCTTGTGGCAGGGGTATCGCAATGAGCAGTTCTTC.

The chain links TRBV2 to TRBJ2-3; 9 nucleotides align to TRBD2. This CDR3 region has 16 residues. Losses at the gene ends were 3 bases for V and 2 bases for J; bases not matched to a gene: 6. Looked up from germline, CDR1 is SNHLY and CDR2 is FYNNEI. As DNA, the CDR3 is TGTGCCAGCAGTGATATGCGGGGGGGAGTCACAGATACGCAGTATTTT. Protein sequence: CASSDMRGGVTDTQYF.

The J gene is TRBJ1-1, the V gene TRBV28; the match to TRBD1 covers 7 bases. Germline trimming cut 9 bases from V and 4 bases from J; bases unmatched to any gene: 23. From germline, CDR1 is MDHEN and CDR2 SYDVKM. The CDR3 totals 18 residues. CDR3 nucleotide sequence: TGTGCCAGTGCCGGGTTCTATGAAACAGGGGATGATGGCACTGAAGCTTTCTTT. This sequence encodes CASAGFYETGDDGTEAFF.

A few counts support this clone. The rearrangement uses TRBV7-2 and TRBJ2-7; the match to TRBD2 covers 14 bases. Unmatched junction bases numbered 5, after V lost 6 bases and J lost 4 bases. This CDR3 comprises 15 residues. CDR1 is SGHTA, CDR2 FQGNSA, per germline. CDR3 DNA: TGTGCCAGCAGTTTGGGACTAGCGGGAGATTACGAGCAGTACTTC. It is translated as CASSLGLAGDYEQYF.